The rows below give T cell receptor beta chains drawn from one sample of a study of shared clonotypes between healthy human individuals. Some clones are missing from TCRdb's copy, which holds only in-frame ones; the method was immunoSEQ multiplex PCR. The table includes 700,000 to 950,000 clones, about 97% detected once. The sequencing input was naive CD8+ T cells sorted from blood. The receptors were gathered from a man aged 25-45 years in good health. Both conserved end residues are trimmed from each CDR3.

cdr3_aa	v_call	j_call
ASSTGTGLVYEQY	TRBV5-1	TRBJ2-7
ASSLGRGGQPQH	TRBV6-5	TRBJ1-5
ASSSRGGARNEQF	TRBV19	TRBJ2-1
ASSAGSGYT	TRBV19	TRBJ1-2
ASSSGFHEKLF	TRBV7-6	TRBJ1-4
ASSQFGTDKD	TRBV7-9	TRBJ1-3
SAVAGGYYEQY	TRBV29-1	TRBJ2-7
ASSGKGTGDEKLF	TRBV27	TRBJ1-4
ASSEAIRPFSYEQY	TRBV6-1	TRBJ2-7
ASSVGQSPNYGYT	TRBV9	TRBJ1-2
ASSTQQGAGELF	TRBV7-9	TRBJ2-2
ASSLLGQGLSWETQY	TRBV11-2	TRBJ2-5
ASSQDPGTEQY	TRBV14	TRBJ2-7
ASLGGYTGELF	TRBV2	TRBJ2-2
ASSFGTPTYGYT	TRBV5-6	TRBJ1-2
ASSLEWDQETQY	TRBV7-9	TRBJ2-5
ASSPQGEFPEAF	TRBV28	TRBJ1-1
ASSFSTQPQH	TRBV5-6	TRBJ1-5
ASSSPRTSGQETQY	TRBV28	TRBJ2-5
ASRPLGTSGLYNEQF	TRBV19	TRBJ2-1
ASSTAGGYNEQF	TRBV25-1	TRBJ2-1